This T cell receptor (beta chain) derives from a study of cytomegalovirus exposure and HLA in healthy donors. PCR involved 60 Vbeta and 13 Jbeta primers. Libraries were prepared by immunoSEQ multiplex PCR; TCRdb keeps only in-frame clonotypes and omits some of them. This repertoire comprises about 130,000 clones; its ten largest clones make up 1.5% to 2%. The source material was PBMCs. The TCR originated in an older woman in good health and CMV-seronegative.

The CDR3: CASSPTSGGPLTRNTQYF. CDR3 sequence (DNA): TGTGCCAGCAGCCCAACTAGCGGGGGGCCCCTCACGAGAAATACGCAGTATTTT. The J gene is TRBJ2-3, the V gene TRBV5-6; 12 bases agree with TRBD2. CDR3 length: 18 residues. V trimming: 4 bases; J trimming: 7 bases; junction bases outside the gene matches: 16. The V gene's germline CDR1 is SGHDT and CDR2 YYEEEE.